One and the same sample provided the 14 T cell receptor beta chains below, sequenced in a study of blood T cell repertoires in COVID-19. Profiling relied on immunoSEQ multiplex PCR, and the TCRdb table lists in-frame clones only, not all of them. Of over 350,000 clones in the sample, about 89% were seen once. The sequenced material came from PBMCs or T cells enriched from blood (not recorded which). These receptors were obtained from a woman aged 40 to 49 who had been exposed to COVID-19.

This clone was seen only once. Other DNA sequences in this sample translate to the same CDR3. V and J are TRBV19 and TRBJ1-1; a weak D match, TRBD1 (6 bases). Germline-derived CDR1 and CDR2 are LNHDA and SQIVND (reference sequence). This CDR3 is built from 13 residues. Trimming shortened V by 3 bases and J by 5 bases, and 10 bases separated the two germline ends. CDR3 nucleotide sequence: TGTGCCAGTAGTATCTCCAGGGGAACTGAAGCTTTCTTT. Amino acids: CASSISRGTEAFF.

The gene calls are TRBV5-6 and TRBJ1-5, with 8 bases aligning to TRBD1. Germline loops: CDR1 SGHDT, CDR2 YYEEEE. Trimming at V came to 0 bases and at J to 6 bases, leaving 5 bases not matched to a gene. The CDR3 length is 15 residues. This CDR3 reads CASSLGQGISQPQHF. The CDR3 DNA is TGTGCCAGCAGCTTGGGACAGGGGATTAGTCAGCCCCAGCATTTT.

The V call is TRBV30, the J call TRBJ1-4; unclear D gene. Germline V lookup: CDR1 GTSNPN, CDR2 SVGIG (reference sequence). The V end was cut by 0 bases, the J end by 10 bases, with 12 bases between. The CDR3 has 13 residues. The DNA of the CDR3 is TGTGCCTGGAGTGTACGCGACCGAGGAAAACTGTTTTTT. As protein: CAWSVRDRGKLFF. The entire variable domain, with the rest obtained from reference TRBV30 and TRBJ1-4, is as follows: SQTIHQWPATLVQPVGSPLSLECTVEGTSNPNLYWYRQAAGRGLQLLFYSVGIGQISSEVPQNLSASRPQDRQFILSSKKLLLSDSGFYLCAWSVRDRGKLFFGSGTQLSVL.

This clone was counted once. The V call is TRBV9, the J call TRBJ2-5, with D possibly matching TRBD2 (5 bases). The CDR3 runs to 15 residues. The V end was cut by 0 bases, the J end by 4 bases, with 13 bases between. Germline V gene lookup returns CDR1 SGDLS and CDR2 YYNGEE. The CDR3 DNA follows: TGTGCCAGCAGCGTAGCGGGAACTCGGGGAGAGACCCAGTACTTC. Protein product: CASSVAGTRGETQYF.

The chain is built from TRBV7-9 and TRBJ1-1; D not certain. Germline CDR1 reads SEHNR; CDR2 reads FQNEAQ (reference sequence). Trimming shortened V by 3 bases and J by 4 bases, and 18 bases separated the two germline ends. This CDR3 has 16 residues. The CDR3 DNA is TGTGCCAGCAGCTTCACACGGGGTAGTTCTGGCACTGAAGCTTTCTTT. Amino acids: CASSFTRGSSGTEAFF.

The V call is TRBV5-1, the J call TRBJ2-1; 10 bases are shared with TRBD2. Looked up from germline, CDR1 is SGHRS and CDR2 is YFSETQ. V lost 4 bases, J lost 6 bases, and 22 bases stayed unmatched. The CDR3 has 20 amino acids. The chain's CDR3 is CASSVGGSGGAWRSGNEQFF. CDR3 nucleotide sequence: TGCGCCAGCAGCGTGGGAGGAAGCGGGGGGGCCTGGAGGTCGGGCAATGAGCAGTTCTTC.

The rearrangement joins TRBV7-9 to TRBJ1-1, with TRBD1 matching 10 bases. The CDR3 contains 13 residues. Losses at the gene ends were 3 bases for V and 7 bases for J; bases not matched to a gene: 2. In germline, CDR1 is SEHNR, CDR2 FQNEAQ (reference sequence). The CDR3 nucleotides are TGTGCCAGCAGCTTGGACAGGGGGGATGAAGCTTTCTTT. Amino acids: CASSLDRGDEAFF. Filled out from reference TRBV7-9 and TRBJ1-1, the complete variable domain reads DTGVSQNPRHKITKRGQNVTFRCDPISEHNRLYWYRQTLGQGPEFLTYFQNEAQLEKSRLLSDRFSAERPKGSFSTLEIQRTEQGDSAMYLCASSLDRGDEAFFGQGTRLTVV.

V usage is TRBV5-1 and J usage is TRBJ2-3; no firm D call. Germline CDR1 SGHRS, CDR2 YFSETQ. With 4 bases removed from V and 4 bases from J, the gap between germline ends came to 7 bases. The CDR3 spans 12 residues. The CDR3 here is CASSGRADTQYF. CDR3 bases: TGCGCCAGCAGCGGCCGGGCAGATACGCAGTATTTT.

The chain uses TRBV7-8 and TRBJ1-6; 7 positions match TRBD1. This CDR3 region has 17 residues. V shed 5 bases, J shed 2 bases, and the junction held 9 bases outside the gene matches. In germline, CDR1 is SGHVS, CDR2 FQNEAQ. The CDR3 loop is CASSRRGQNPYNSPLHF. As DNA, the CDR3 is TGTGCCAGCAGCCGTCGGGGACAGAACCCCTATAATTCACCCCTCCACTTT.

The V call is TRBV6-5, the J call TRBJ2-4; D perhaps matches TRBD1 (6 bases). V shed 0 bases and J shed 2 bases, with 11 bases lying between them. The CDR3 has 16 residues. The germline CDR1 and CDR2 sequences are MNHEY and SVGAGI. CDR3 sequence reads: CASSYSTGTTKNIQYF. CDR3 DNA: TGTGCCAGCAGTTACTCAACAGGGACGACCAAAAACATTCAGTACTTC.

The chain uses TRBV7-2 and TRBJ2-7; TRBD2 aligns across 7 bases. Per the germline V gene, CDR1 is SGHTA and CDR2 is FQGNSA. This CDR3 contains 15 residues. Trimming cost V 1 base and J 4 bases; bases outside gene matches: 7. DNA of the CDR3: TGTGCCAGCAGCTTAGTGGCGGGAGCAGGATACGAGCAGTACTTC. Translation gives CASSLVAGAGYEQYF.

The CDR3 region has the DNA TGCAGCGTTGAAGATTCAGGGTTCTTCACTGAAGCTTTCTTT. Protein sequence: CSVEDSGFFTEAFF. The V gene is TRBV29-1, the J gene TRBJ1-1, with D maybe TRBD1 (5 bases). Trimming shortened V by 0 bases and J by 4 bases, and 12 bases separated the two germline ends. CDR3 length: 14 residues. Germline CDR1 and CDR2: SQVTM and ANQGSEA.

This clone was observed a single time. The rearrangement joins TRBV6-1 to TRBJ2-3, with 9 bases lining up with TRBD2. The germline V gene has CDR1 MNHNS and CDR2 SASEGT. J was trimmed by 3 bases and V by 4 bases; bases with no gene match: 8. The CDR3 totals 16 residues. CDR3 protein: CASSGGTSRGTDTQYF. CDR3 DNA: TGTGCCAGCAGTGGGGGGACTAGCAGAGGGACAGATACGCAGTATTTT.

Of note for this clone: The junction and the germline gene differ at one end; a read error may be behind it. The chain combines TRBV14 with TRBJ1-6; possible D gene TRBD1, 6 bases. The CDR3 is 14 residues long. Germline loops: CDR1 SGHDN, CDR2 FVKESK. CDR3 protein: CASRQDRWNSPLHF. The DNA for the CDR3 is TGTGCCAGCAGACAAGACAGGTGGAATTCACCCCTCCACTTT.